A single sample is the source of the 6 T cell receptor beta chains below, sequenced in a study of CD4+ T cells in melanoma. TCRdb's table, derived via immunoSEQ multiplex PCR, lists solely in-frame clones and lacks some. The table shows some 10,000 clones, with approximately 67% occurring only once. Sequencing was performed on cells from a culture (not recorded whether cultured in vitro). The receptor source for this set is a human donor with melanoma.

J is TRBJ2-3 and V is TRBV11-2, with D perhaps assigned TRBD1 or TRBD2 (5 bases each). Deletions cut 8 bases from V and 6 bases from J, with 21 bases between. This CDR3 has 15 amino acids. Germline lookup yields CDR1 SGHAT and CDR2 FQNNGV. Here the CDR3 DNA reads TGTGCCAGCGCCTCAACCAGGGCAGGGACGGATACGCAGTATTTT. It codes for CASASTRAGTDTQYF.

This chain links TRBV7-9 with TRBJ1-1, with 7 bases that match TRBD1. Germline trimming cut 5 bases from V and 0 bases from J; bases unmatched to any gene: 12. Germline values: CDR1 SEHNR, CDR2 FQNEAQ (reference sequence). This CDR3 region has 17 residues. CDR3 nucleotide sequence: TGTGCCAGCAGCCCACCCCAGGGACAGACTATGAACACTGAAGCTTTCTTT. As protein: CASSPPQGQTMNTEAFF. Full variable domain (missing parts from reference TRBV7-9 and TRBJ1-1): DTGVSQNPRHKITKRGQNVTFRCDPISEHNRLYWYRQTLGQGPEFLTYFQNEAQLEKSRLLSDRFSAERPKGSFSTLEIQRTEQGDSAMYLCASSPPQGQTMNTEAFFGQGTRLTVV.

This clone has only one observation. The V call is TRBV29-1, the J call TRBJ2-3; no definite D call. V was shortened by 3 bases and J by 2 bases, with 0 bases between the two germline ends. The germline CDR1 and CDR2 sequences are SQVTM and ANQGSEA. The CDR3 totals 10 residues. The CDR3 DNA sequence: TGCAGCGTTGACACAGATACGCAGTATTTT. Translating it yields CSVDTDTQYF.

The chain is built from TRBV5-4 and TRBJ2-5, with D unresolved. Between the trimmed V and J ends, which lost 0 bases and 3 bases, there was a span of 3 bases. The length of the CDR3 is 12 residues. Germline loops: CDR1 SGHNT, CDR2 YYREEE (reference sequence). The CDR3 spells CASSLVEETQYF. The CDR3 DNA reads TGTGCCAGCAGCTTGGTAGAAGAGACCCAGTACTTC. The entire variable domain, with the rest obtained from reference TRBV5-4 and TRBJ2-5, is as follows: ETGVTQSPTHLIKTRGQQVTLRCSSQSGHNTVSWYQQALGQGPQFIFQYYREEENGRGNFPPRFSGLQFPNYSSELNVNALELDDSALYLCASSLVEETQYFGPGTRLLVL.

This clone was seen only once. The chain couples TRBV29-1 to TRBJ1-1, with 8 bases identical to TRBD1. Germline values: CDR1 SQVTM, CDR2 ANQGSEA. The CDR3 is 13 residues long. With V trimmed by 6 bases and J by 1 base, 4 bases remained unmatched. The CDR3 loop reads CSVGTGANTEAFF. In DNA form, the CDR3 reads TGCAGCGTGGGGACAGGAGCGAACACTGAAGCTTTCTTT.

The chain uses TRBV6-1 and TRBJ2-1, with D perhaps matching TRBD2 (6 bases). From germline, CDR1 is MNHNS and CDR2 SASEGT. The V and J ends lost 3 bases and 12 bases respectively, with 12 bases between them. The CDR3 has 12 amino acids. CDR3 sequence: CASSERGSRQFF. CDR3 bases: TGTGCCAGCAGTGAGCGGGGTAGTCGGCAGTTCTTC.